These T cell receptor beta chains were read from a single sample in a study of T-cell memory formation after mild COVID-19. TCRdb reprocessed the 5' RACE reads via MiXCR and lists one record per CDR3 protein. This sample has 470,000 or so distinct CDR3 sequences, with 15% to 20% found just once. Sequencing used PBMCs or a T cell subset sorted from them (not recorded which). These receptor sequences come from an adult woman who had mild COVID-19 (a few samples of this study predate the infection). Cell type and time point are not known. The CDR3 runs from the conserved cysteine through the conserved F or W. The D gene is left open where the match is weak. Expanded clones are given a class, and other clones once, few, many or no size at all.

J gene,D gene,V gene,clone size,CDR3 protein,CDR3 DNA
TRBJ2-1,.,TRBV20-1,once,CSAPGLSNEQFF,TGCAGTGCTCCTGGACTTTCCAATGAGCAGTTCTTC
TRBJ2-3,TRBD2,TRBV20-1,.,CSARDPSSGVPDTQYF,TGCAGTGCTAGAGATCCGAGCAGCGGGGTCCCAGATACGCAGTATTTT
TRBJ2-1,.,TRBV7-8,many,CASSLKESGPYNEQFF,TGTGCCAGCAGCTTAAAGGAGTCAGGACCCTACAATGAGCAGTTCTTC
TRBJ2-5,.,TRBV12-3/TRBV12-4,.,CASSLSADRVQETQYF,TGTGCCAGCAGTTTATCGGCGGACAGAGTGCAAGAGACCCAGTACTTC
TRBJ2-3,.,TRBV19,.,CATSRGAGADTQYF,TGTGCCACCAGTCGGGGGGCCGGGGCAGATACGCAGTATTTT
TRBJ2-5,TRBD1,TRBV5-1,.,CASSASGTGGAETQYF,TGCGCCAGCAGCGCCTCCGGGACAGGGGGCGCGGAGACCCAGTACTTC
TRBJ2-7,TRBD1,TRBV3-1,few,CASSPHAQGRAYEQYF,TGTGCCAGCAGCCCCCACGCACAGGGGCGCGCCTACGAGCAGTACTTC
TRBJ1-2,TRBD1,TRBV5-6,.,CASRPLTGNYGYTF,TGTGCCAGCAGACCCCTGACAGGGAACTATGGCTACACCTTC
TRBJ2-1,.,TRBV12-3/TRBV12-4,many,CASSFQQYNEQFF,TGTGCCAGCAGTTTTCAACAGTACAATGAGCAGTTCTTC
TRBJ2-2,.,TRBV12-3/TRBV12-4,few,CASSSPVSTGELFF,TGTGCCAGCAGTTCCCCAGTCTCTACCGGGGAGCTGTTTTTT
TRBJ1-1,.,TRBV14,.,CASRLEGRTEAFF,TGTGCCAGCAGGCTCGAGGGGCGGACTGAAGCTTTCTTT
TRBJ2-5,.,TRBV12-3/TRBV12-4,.,CASSYGGVLTQYF,TGTGCCAGCAGCTATGGGGGTGTCCTGACCCAGTACTTC
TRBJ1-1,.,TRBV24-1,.,CATSDLGPPNTEAFF,TGTGCCACCAGTGATTTAGGACCGCCGAACACTGAAGCTTTCTTT
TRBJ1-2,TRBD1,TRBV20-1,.,CSARGGGRGQGGYTF,TGCAGTGCTAGAGGCGGTGGCAGGGGGCAAGGGGGCTACACCTTC
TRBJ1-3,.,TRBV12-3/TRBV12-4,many,CASSLERATGNTIYF,TGTGCCAGCAGTTTAGAGCGAGCAACTGGAAACACCATATATTTT
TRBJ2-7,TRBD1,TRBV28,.,CASSPMGQGALYEQYF,TGTGCCAGCAGTCCCATGGGACAGGGGGCTCTCTACGAGCAGTACTTC
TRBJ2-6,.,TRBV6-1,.,CASSEGSGANVLTF,TGTGCCAGCAGTGAGGGGTCTGGGGCCAACGTCCTGACTTTC
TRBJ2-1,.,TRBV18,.,CASSPPKVGSYNEQFF,TGTGCCAGCTCACCACCGAAGGTGGGGTCCTACAATGAGCAGTTCTTC
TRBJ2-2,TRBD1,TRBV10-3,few,CAISTGANTGELFF,TGTGCCATCAGTACAGGGGCGAACACCGGGGAGCTGTTTTTT
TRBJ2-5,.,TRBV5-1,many,CASSLKAGSKETQYF,TGCGCCAGCAGCTTGAAGGCGGGGAGCAAAGAGACCCAGTACTTC
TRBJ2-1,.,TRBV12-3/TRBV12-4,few,CASWGAYNEQFF,TGTGCCAGCTGGGGCGCCTACAATGAGCAGTTCTTC
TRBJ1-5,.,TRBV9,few,CASSVKGTDQPQHF,TGTGCCAGCAGCGTGAAAGGGACCGATCAGCCCCAGCATTTT
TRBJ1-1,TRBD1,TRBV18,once,CASSPRDVYRGNTEAFF,TGTGCCAGCTCTCCGAGGGACGTGTACAGGGGAAACACTGAAGCTTTCTTT
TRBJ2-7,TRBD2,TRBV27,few,CASSPRGFSGKAGEQYF,TGTGCCAGCAGTCCCCGGGGGTTTAGCGGGAAAGCTGGCGAGCAGTACTTC
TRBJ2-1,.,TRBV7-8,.,CASREGGRIQNEQFF,TGTGCCAGCAGGGAGGGAGGACGCATTCAAAATGAGCAGTTCTTC
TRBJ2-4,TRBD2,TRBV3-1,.,CASSPRGTSGIFLAKNIQYF,TGTGCCAGCAGCCCACGGGGGACTAGCGGGATTTTCTTAGCCAAAAACATTCAGTACTTC
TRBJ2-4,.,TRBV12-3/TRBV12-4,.,CASSLVSKNIQYF,TGTGCCAGCAGTTTAGTTTCCAAAAACATTCAGTACTTC
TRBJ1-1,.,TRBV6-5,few,CASSYSGRTEAFF,TGTGCCAGCAGTTACAGTGGGCGAACTGAAGCTTTCTTT
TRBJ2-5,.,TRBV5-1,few,CASSLTGTPKETQYF,TGCGCCAGCAGCTTGACCGGGACCCCTAAAGAGACCCAGTACTTC
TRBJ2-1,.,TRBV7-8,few,CASSSGRIYNEQFF,TGTGCCAGCAGCTCGGGACGGATATACAATGAGCAGTTCTTC
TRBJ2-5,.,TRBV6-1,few,CASRQARETQYF,TGTGCCAGCAGGCAGGCTCGAGAGACCCAGTACTTC
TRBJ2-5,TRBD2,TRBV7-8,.,CASSLARGRGTQYF,TGTGCCAGCAGCTTAGCGCGGGGGAGGGGGACCCAGTACTTC
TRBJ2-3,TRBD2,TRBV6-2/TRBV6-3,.,CASSALTSGGATSTDTQYF,TGTGCCAGCAGTGCCTTGACTAGCGGGGGGGCCACTAGCACAGATACGCAGTATTTT
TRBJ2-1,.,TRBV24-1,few,CATSDSSNNEQFF,TGTGCCACCAGTGACTCAAGTAACAATGAGCAGTTCTTC
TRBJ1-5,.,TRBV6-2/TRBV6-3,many,CASGSVAGPQHF,TGTGCCAGCGGTTCTGTAGCAGGGCCCCAGCATTTT
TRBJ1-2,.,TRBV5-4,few,CASSLRAANYGYTF,TGTGCCAGCAGCTTGCGGGCGGCTAACTATGGCTACACCTTC
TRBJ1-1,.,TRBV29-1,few,CSVALTVNTEAFF,TGCAGCGTCGCCCTGACAGTGAACACTGAAGCTTTCTTT
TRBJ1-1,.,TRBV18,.,CASSPPWAGTEAFF,TGTGCCAGCTCACCACCATGGGCAGGCACTGAAGCTTTCTTT
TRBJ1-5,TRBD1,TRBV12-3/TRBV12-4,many,CASSHNRGEWGNQPQHF,TGTGCCAGCAGTCATAACAGGGGCGAATGGGGCAATCAGCCCCAGCATTTT
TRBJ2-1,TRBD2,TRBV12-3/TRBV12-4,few,CASSQSIGGRDEQFF,TGTGCCAGCAGCCAAAGTATTGGCGGGAGGGATGAGCAGTTCTTC